The TCR beta chain described here comes from a study of shared clonotypes between healthy human individuals. Overall study findings and caveats: Across a handful of donors, naive CD4 shared 5% to 6%, naive CD8 more than 3%, memory CD4 2.3%, memory CD8 around 0.36%. Relative to memory subsets, naive subsets generally showed larger estimated richness.

This clone was counted only a few times. No antigen is known for it. Each sample came from a Caucasian adult donor living in Nashville, Tennessee. V was shortened by 2 bases and J by 4 bases, with 6 bases between the two germline ends. The CDR3 has 14 amino acids. CDR1 and CDR2 (germline): SGHVS, FNYEAQ. This table comes from immunoSEQ multiplex PCR, and its TCRdb copy is limited to in-frame clones, with some not included. In the table there are fewer than 150,000 clones, around 66% of which are singletons. The TCR originated in a woman in her twenties or thirties in good health. Source material: memory CD8+ T cells sorted from blood. Subset: CD45RO+ cells pooled with CCR7-negative TemRA cells. The V gene is TRBV7-6, the J gene TRBJ2-6; D gene ambiguous. The CDR3 reads CASSLRPGANVLTF. DNA of the CDR3: TGTGCCAGCAGCTTACGGCCGGGGGCCAACGTCCTGACTTTC. Based on the CDR3 plus reference TRBV7-6 and TRBJ2-6, the full variable domain is GAGVSQSPRYKVTKRGQDVALRCDPISGHVSLYWYRQALGQGPEFLTYFNYEAQQDKSGLPNDRFSAERPEGSISTLTIQRTEQRDSAMYRCASSLRPGANVLTFGAGSRLTVL.